The sequence of this T cell receptor (beta chain) was determined in a study of CXCR3-negative and CXCR3-positive naive CD8 T cells. With UMI labels, 5' RACE was used to prepare the TRB cDNA libraries. TCRdb re-called the 5' RACE reads and gives one entry per CDR3 protein, without DNA. The listing records about 110,000 distinct CDR3 sequences. The CDR3 covers 12 residues. CDR1 is SQVTM and CDR2 is ANQGSEA in the germline V gene. Turning to this clonotype: Its antigen is not identified.

Study-wide results and limits: When CXCR3-positive naive cells were set against CXCR3-negative naive cells, the former had more hydrophobic TRB CDR3s.

Naive CD8+ T lymphocytes were specified as CD45RO-CCR7+CD27+CD95-. The source of this sequence is a human donor in good health. Some clones in this sample may be carry-over from other donors' samples. Material: naive CXCR3+ CD8+ T cells from blood. Subset defined: CD45RO-CCR7+CD27+CD95- naive CD8+ T cells expressing CXCR3 (TNR3+). The chain recombines TRBV29-1 with TRBJ2-2. The CDR3 spells CSVALNTGELFF.